The 28 T cell receptor beta chains listed next were all sequenced from one sample in a study of cytomegalovirus exposure and HLA in healthy donors. The PCR used 60 Vbeta and 13 Jbeta primers. The data were produced by immunoSEQ multiplex PCR, yet TCRdb's version contains in-frame clones alone and is incomplete. The sample gives approximately 170,000 clones, around 70% of which show up once; about 4.7% is in the top ten. The sequencing sample was made of PBMCs. These receptors were collected from a man between 18 and 29 years old in good health and CMV-seropositive.

The J gene is TRBJ1-2, the V gene TRBV5-5; 7 bases map to TRBD1. J lost 1 base, V lost 4 bases, and 1 base had no gene match. CDR3 length equals 13 residues. The germline V gene encodes CDR1 SGHKS and CDR2 YYEKEE (reference sequence). The CDR3 bases are TGTGCCAGCAGCCGGGACAGTAACTATGGCTACACCTTC. It codes for CASSRDSNYGYTF.

CDR3 loop: CASGLDRSGTTGEQFF. The DNA of the CDR3 is TGTGCTAGTGGTTTGGACAGAAGCGGGACTACGGGTGAGCAGTTCTTC. The chain couples TRBV12-5 to TRBJ2-1; TRBD2 matches at 7 bases. CDR1 is LGHNT, CDR2 FRNRAP, per germline. The CDR3 runs to 16 residues. Trimming removed 1 base from V and 9 bases from J; junction bases left unmatched: 12.

This clone came up once. The chain couples TRBV4-1 to TRBJ1-6; TRBD1 matches at 7 bases. This CDR3 has 17 amino acids. CDR1 and CDR2 (germline): MGHRA, YSYEKL. V shed 2 bases, J shed 4 bases, and the junction held 8 bases outside the gene matches. CDR3 sequence (DNA): TGCGCCAGCAGCCAACTTTTCGCAGGGGGATATAATTCACCCCTCCACTTT. It yields the protein CASSQLFAGGYNSPLHF.

V and J are TRBV9 and TRBJ2-2, with D perhaps matching TRBD2 (7 bases). The germline V gene encodes CDR1 SGDLS and CDR2 YYNGEE. The CDR3 sequence is 17 residues long. V lost 4 bases and J lost 4, with 20 bases in between. The CDR3 is CASSPWGGLSPTGELFF. CDR3 DNA: TGTGCCAGCAGCCCGTGGGGGGGCTTGAGCCCCACCGGGGAGCTGTTTTTT. The variable domain in full, with the rest retrieved from reference TRBV9 and TRBJ2-2, is DSGVTQTPKHLITATGQRVTLRCSPRSGDLSVYWYQQSLDQGLQFLIQYYNGEERAKGNILERFSAQQFPDLHSELNLSSLELGDSALYFCASSPWGGLSPTGELFFGEGSRLTVL.

This clone turned up a few times. This chain joins TRBV6-6 and TRBJ2-3; 11 bases agree with TRBD2. The germline V gene has CDR1 MNHNY and CDR2 SVGAGI (reference sequence). The length of the CDR3 is 15 residues. V lost 4 bases and J lost 4; bases outside the gene matches: 4. CDR3 bases: TGTGCCAGCAGTTCCCTAGCGGGAGGAGCAGATACGCAGTATTTT. Protein product: CASSSLAGGADTQYF.

The chain employs TRBV18 and TRBJ2-5, with 12 bases matching TRBD1. The junction had 7 bases not matched to a gene; V was cut back by 3 bases and J by 5 bases. Germline values: CDR1 KGHSH, CDR2 LQKENI. The CDR3 has 16 residues. The CDR3 sequence: CASSPGQGAGRETQYF. In DNA, the CDR3 is TGTGCCAGCTCACCGGGACAGGGGGCAGGAAGGGAGACCCAGTACTTC. Full variable domain (missing parts from reference TRBV18 and TRBJ2-5): NAGVMQNPRHLVRRRGQEARLRCSPMKGHSHVYWYRQLPEEGLKFMVYLQKENIIDESGMPKERFSAEFPKEGPSILRIQQVVRGDSAAYFCASSPGQGAGRETQYFGPGTRLLVL.

The rearrangement links TRBV27 to TRBJ1-1; no clear D. With 2 bases removed from V and 4 bases from J, the gap between germline ends came to 8 bases. From germline, CDR1 is MNHEY and CDR2 SMNVEV (reference sequence). The CDR3 sequence is 13 residues long. The CDR3, as DNA: TGTGCCAGCAGTTTAAGACCGGGCACTGAAGCTTTCTTT. Its translation: CASSLRPGTEAFF.

J is TRBJ2-2 and V is TRBV5-1; no clear D. The germline V and J ends were trimmed by 1 base and 4 bases, with 14 bases remaining between them. Germline-derived CDR1 and CDR2 are SGHRS and YFSETQ. The CDR3 length is 16 residues. For the CDR3, the DNA is TGCGCCAGCAGCTTGAGCGCCAGCACTCGCACCGGGGAGCTGTTTTTT. This translates into CASSLSASTRTGELFF.

A few counts support this clone. The genes are TRBV4-1 and TRBJ2-3; 12 nucleotides match TRBD2. This CDR3 region has 18 residues. The V gene end was trimmed by 1 base and the J gene end by 2 bases; junction bases not matched to a gene: 7. The germline V gene encodes CDR1 MGHRA and CDR2 YSYEKL. In DNA form, the CDR3 reads TGCGCCAGCAGCCAAGGGCTAGCGGGGGGGTATGACACAGATACGCAGTATTTT. It translates to CASSQGLAGGYDTDTQYF.

The chain couples TRBV2 to TRBJ2-3; TRBD2 matches 15 bases. CDR1 is SNHLY and CDR2 is FYNNEI in the germline V gene. The J segment lost 4 bases and the V segment lost 4 bases, leaving 0 bases of the junction unmatched. CDR3 size: 15 residues. The CDR3 sequence is CASSGTSGGADTQYF. CDR3 coding DNA: TGTGCCAGCAGTGGGACTAGCGGGGGGGCAGATACGCAGTATTTT.

Written as DNA, the CDR3 is TGCGCCAGCCGTCAGGGGATGAACACTGAAGCTTTCTTT. It is translated as CASRQGMNTEAFF. The chain joins TRBV10-1 to TRBJ1-1, with D possibly being TRBD1 (6 bases). Per germline, CDR1 WNHNN and CDR2 SYGVQD (reference sequence). This CDR3 region has 13 residues. V lost 8 bases, J lost 0 bases, and 10 bases lay in between.

This rearrangement joins TRBV10-3 to TRBJ2-1; D not certain. Germline values: CDR1 ENHRY, CDR2 SYGVKD. V was pared by 6 bases and J by 9 bases, with 9 bases between. CDR3 size: 11 residues. CDR3 sequence (DNA): TGTGCCATCAGGCCTCCCGGTGAGCAGTTCTTC. Amino acids: CAIRPPGEQFF.

The rearrangement links TRBV19 to TRBJ2-1; maybe TRBD2 (5 bases). Germline-derived CDR1 and CDR2 are LNHDA and SQIVND (reference sequence). Deletions cut 3 bases from V and 2 bases from J, with 11 bases between. The CDR3 runs 15 residues. CDR3 DNA: TGTGCCAGTAGTATCTTGTGGGAGACCTACAATGAGCAGTTCTTC. Amino acid sequence: CASSILWETYNEQFF.

V usage is TRBV10-2 and J usage is TRBJ1-4; TRBD1 matches 8 bases. The V and J ends lost 5 bases and 7 bases, in that order; junction bases with no gene match: 3. Germline values: CDR1 WSHSY, CDR2 SAAADI. The CDR3 runs to 13 residues. This CDR3 is CASSFDRGEKLFF. The CDR3 DNA reads as TGCGCCAGCAGTTTCGACAGGGGTGAAAAACTGTTTTTT.

The table lists this clone with a few counts. The gene calls are TRBV7-3 and TRBJ2-2; 9 positions agree with TRBD1. V lost 6 bases to trimming and J lost 4 bases; unmatched junction nucleotides: 12. Germline V gene sequence: CDR1 SGHTA, CDR2 FQGTGA. The CDR3 is made up of 17 amino acids. CDR3 sequence reads: CASRPPGTGPSTGELFF. The CDR3 DNA sequence: TGTGCCAGCAGACCCCCCGGGACAGGGCCGAGCACCGGGGAGCTGTTTTTT.

The V gene is TRBV5-1, the J gene TRBJ1-6; no firm D call. This CDR3 comprises 15 residues. With 0 bases removed from V and 5 bases from J, the gap between germline ends came to 9 bases. The germline CDR1 and CDR2 sequences are SGHRS and YFSETQ. The CDR3 here is CASSLVAEDNSPLHF. CDR3 coding DNA: TGCGCCAGCAGCTTGGTCGCGGAAGATAATTCACCCCTCCACTTT.

The chain uses TRBV12-5 and TRBJ2-5; 9 bases line up with TRBD1. V lost 0 bases and J lost 5; bases outside the gene matches: 7. The germline CDR1 and CDR2 sequences are LGHNT and FRNRAP. This CDR3 spans 16 amino acids. CDR3 DNA sequence: TGTGCTAGTGGTTTGGTCCCCGGGACAGGGACCGAGACCCAGTACTTC. It translates to CASGLVPGTGTETQYF.

The CDR3 sequence: CASSAGLAGETQYF. In nucleotides, the CDR3 is TGTGCCAGCAGCGCCGGACTAGCGGGCGAGACCCAGTACTTC. This chain connects TRBV11-2 to TRBJ2-5; 11 nucleotides line up with TRBD2. V shed 5 bases and J 5 bases; nucleotides not matched to a gene: 4. The CDR3 sequence is 14 residues long. Germline V CDR1 and CDR2: SGHAT, FQNNGV. The complete variable domain, with remaining parts taken from reference TRBV11-2 and TRBJ2-5, reads EAGVAQSPRYKIIEKRQSVAFWCNPISGHATLYWYQQILGQGPKLLIQFQNNGVVDDSQLPKDRFSAERLKGVDSTLKIQPAKLEDSAVYLCASSAGLAGETQYFGPGTRLLVL.

This clone was counted a few times. The chain couples TRBV2 to TRBJ1-2; 11 bases fit TRBD1. The CDR3 has 14 amino acids. CDR1 SNHLY and CDR2 FYNNEI come from the germline V gene. V was pared by 1 base and J by 7 bases, with 2 bases of the junction left unmatched. CDR3 sequence reads: CASSEGTGGAGYTF. The DNA for the CDR3 is TGTGCCAGCAGTGAAGGGACAGGGGGCGCTGGCTACACCTTC.

This rearrangement joins TRBV7-2 to TRBJ2-1; 10 bases align to TRBD2. The germline V gene has CDR1 SGHTA and CDR2 FQGNSA. The CDR3 spans 15 residues. V lost 1 base to trimming and J lost 7 bases; unmatched junction nucleotides: 4. The CDR3 DNA reads TGTGCCAGCAGCTTAGGGATAGCGGGGGGAAATGAGCAGTTCTTC. Amino acid sequence: CASSLGIAGGNEQFF. Full variable domain (rest looked up from reference TRBV7-2 and TRBJ2-1): GAGVSQSPSNKVTEKGKDVELRCDPISGHTALYWYRQSLGQGLEFLIYFQGNSAPDKSGLPSDRFSAERTGGSVSTLTIQRTQQEDSAVYLCASSLGIAGGNEQFFGPGTRLTVL.

This clone turned up a few times. The chain has TRBV5-1 and TRBJ2-5; 7 nucleotides agree with TRBD1. Germline lookup yields CDR1 SGHRS and CDR2 YFSETQ. The length of the CDR3 is 15 residues. With 2 bases clipped from V and 2 bases from J, the junction kept 6 bases outside the gene matches. The CDR3 region has the DNA TGCGCCAGCAGCTTTGGCAGGGGGTTTCAAGAGACCCAGTACTTC. Protein: CASSFGRGFQETQYF.

This clone occurred once. The rearrangement uses TRBV7-2 and TRBJ1-3; D gene ambiguous. The ends were cut back, 5 bases at V and 0 bases at J, with 11 bases in the middle. In germline, CDR1 is SGHTA, CDR2 FQGNSA. The CDR3 length is 15 residues. The CDR3 DNA reads TGTGCCAGCAGCACCCGACAAGACTCTGGAAACACCATATATTTT. Its translation: CASSTRQDSGNTIYF.

This clone has more than one count but fewer than ten. This chain connects TRBV27 to TRBJ1-5; D not certain. CDR1 is MNHEY and CDR2 is SMNVEV in the germline V gene (reference sequence). There are 17 residues in the CDR3. V was shortened by 0 bases and J by 1 base, with 13 bases between the two germline ends. CDR3: CASSLSWRSVSNQPQHF. The CDR3 region has the DNA TGTGCCAGCAGTTTATCATGGAGGAGCGTCAGCAATCAGCCCCAGCATTTT.

The gene calls are TRBV10-3 and TRBJ1-2, with 7 bases matching TRBD1. This CDR3 spans 15 amino acids. With 4 bases clipped from V and 0 bases from J, the junction kept 5 bases outside the gene matches. Per germline, CDR1 ENHRY and CDR2 SYGVKD. The CDR3 region is CAISGGQTANYGYTF. For the CDR3, the DNA is TGTGCCATCAGTGGGGGACAGACAGCTAACTATGGCTACACCTTC.

The chain joins TRBV28 to TRBJ1-1; D unclear. The V end was cut by 6 bases, the J end by 8 bases, with 16 bases between. The V gene's germline CDR1 is MDHEN and CDR2 SYDVKM. The length of the CDR3 is 13 residues. The CDR3 DNA follows: TGTGCCAGCAGCTCAAAACGGGGTCCCGAAGCTTTCTTT. As protein: CASSSKRGPEAFF.

The CDR3 bases are TGCGCCAGCAGAAGGACTAGCGGGGGGTGGGAGCAGTACGTC. The encoded protein is CASRRTSGGWEQYV. The chain is built from TRBV10-2 and TRBJ2-7; 14 bases line up with TRBD2. This CDR3 has 14 amino acids. Trimming cost V 6 bases and J 7 bases; bases outside gene matches: 5. Germline CDR1 reads WSHSY; CDR2 reads SAAADI.

The chain carries TRBV6-1 and TRBJ1-6; D call uncertain. Germline V gene lookup returns CDR1 MNHNS and CDR2 SASEGT. The CDR3 runs to 13 residues. The V gene lost 3 bases and the J gene lost 7 bases, with 7 bases spanning the gap. Written as DNA, the CDR3 is TGTGCCAGCAGTGACGCGGAAAATTCACCCCTCCACTTT. Encoded protein: CASSDAENSPLHF.

This sequence joins TRBV19 and TRBJ2-2; 9 bases agree with TRBD2. This CDR3 contains 17 residues. V lost 3 bases, J lost 0 bases, and 5 bases stayed unmatched. Germline V gene data show CDR1 as LNHDA and CDR2 as SQIVND (reference sequence). The CDR3 sequence: CASSIVREGPNTGELFF. The CDR3 DNA sequence: TGTGCCAGTAGTATTGTGCGGGAGGGCCCGAACACCGGGGAGCTGTTTTTT.